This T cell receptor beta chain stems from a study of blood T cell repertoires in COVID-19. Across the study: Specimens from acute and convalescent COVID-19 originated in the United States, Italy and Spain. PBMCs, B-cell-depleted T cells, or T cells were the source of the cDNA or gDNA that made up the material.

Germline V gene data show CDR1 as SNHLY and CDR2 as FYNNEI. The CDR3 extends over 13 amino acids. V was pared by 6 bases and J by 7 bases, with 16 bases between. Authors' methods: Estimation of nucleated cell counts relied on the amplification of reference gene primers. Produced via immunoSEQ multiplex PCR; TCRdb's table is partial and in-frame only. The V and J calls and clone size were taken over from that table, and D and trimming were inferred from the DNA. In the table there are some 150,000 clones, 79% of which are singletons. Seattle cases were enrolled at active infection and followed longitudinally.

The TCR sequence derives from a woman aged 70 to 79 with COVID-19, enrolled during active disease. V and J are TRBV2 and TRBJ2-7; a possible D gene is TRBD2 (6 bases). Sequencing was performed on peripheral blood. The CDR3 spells CASRRDSAGEQYF. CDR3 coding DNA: TGTGCCAGCAGGCGGGATTCGGCAGGGGAGCAGTACTTC.